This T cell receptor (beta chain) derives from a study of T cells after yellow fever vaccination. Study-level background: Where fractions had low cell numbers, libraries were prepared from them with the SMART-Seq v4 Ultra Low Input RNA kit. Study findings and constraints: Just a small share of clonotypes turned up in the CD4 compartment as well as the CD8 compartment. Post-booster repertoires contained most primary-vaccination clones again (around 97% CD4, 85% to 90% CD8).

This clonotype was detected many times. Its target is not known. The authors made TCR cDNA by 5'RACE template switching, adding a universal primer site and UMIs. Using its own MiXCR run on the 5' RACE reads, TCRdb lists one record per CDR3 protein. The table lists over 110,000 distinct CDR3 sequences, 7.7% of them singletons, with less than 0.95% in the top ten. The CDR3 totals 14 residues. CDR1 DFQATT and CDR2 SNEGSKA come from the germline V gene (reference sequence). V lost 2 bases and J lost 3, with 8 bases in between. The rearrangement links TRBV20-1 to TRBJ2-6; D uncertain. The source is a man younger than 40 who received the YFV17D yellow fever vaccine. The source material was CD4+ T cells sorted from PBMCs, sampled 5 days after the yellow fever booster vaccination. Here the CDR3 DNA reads TGCAGTGCTAGACCAGGACGTGGGGCCAACGTCCTGACTTTC. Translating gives CSARPGRGANVLTF.